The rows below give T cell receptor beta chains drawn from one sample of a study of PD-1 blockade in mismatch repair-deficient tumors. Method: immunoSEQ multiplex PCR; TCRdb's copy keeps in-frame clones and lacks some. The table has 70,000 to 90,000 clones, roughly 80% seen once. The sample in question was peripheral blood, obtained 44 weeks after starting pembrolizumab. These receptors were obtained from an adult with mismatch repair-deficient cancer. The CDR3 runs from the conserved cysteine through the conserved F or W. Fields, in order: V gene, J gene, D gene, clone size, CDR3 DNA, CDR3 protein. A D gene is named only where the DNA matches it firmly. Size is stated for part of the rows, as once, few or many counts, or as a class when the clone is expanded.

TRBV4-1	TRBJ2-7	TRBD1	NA	TGCGCCAGCAGCCAAGGCCCGGCAGGGGGTTCTATCTACGAGCAGTACTTC	CASSQGPAGGSIYEQYF
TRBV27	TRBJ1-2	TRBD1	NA	TGTGCCAGCAGTTTATTAGAAACCGGGACAGGTAGACTCTATGGCTACACCTTC	CASSLLETGTGRLYGYTF
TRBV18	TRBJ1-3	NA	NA	TGTGCCAGCTCACCGGGACCCTTCTCCGGAAACACCATATATTTT	CASSPGPFSGNTIYF
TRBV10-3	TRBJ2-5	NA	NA	TGTGCCAGCCGGACAGGAGGGGAAGAGACCCAGTACTTC	CASRTGGEETQYF
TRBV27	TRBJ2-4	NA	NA	TGTGCCAGTCGGACTAGTGGGGGCAACATTCAGTACTTC	CASRTSGGNIQYF
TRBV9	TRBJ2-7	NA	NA	TGTGCCAGCAGCGTAGCTACTTGGGCAGCGACGCAGTACTTC	CASSVATWAATQYF
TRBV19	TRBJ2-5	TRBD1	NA	TGTGCCAGTAGTATAGTAGGGACAGGGGGCGGTGAGACCCAGTACTTC	CASSIVGTGGGETQYF
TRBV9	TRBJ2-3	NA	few	TGTGCCAGCAGCCCCCGTGGGGGGACAGATACGCAGTATTTT	CASSPRGGTDTQYF
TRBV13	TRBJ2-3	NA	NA	TGTGCCAGCAGCTTGGGACGCCAACGGGCAGATACGCAGTATTTT	CASSLGRQRADTQYF
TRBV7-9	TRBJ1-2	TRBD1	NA	TGTGCCAGCAGCGGACAGGGGGCCTATGGCTACACCTTC	CASSGQGAYGYTF
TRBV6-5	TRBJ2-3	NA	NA	TGTGCCAGCAGTTACTTAGCGGAAGATACGCAGTATTTT	CASSYLAEDTQYF
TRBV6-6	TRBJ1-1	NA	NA	TGTGCCAGCAGTCCGTGGGCGGGGGGGACTGAAGCTTTCTTT	CASSPWAGGTEAFF
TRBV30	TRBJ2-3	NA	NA	TGTGCCTGGAGGGGGAGCACAGATACGCAGTATTTT	CAWRGSTDTQYF
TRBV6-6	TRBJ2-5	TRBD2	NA	TGTGCCAGCAGTTACCCGGGAGGGGAGCCGGAGACCCAGTACTTC	CASSYPGGEPETQYF
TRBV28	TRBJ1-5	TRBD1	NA	TGTGCCAGCAGCTCGGGACAGGGGAGGGTTTCTCAGCCCCAGCATTTT	CASSSGQGRVSQPQHF
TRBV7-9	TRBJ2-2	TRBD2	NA	TGTGCCAGCAGCCCGACTAGCGGGAGGACCGCCGGGGAGCTGTTTTTT	CASSPTSGRTAGELFF
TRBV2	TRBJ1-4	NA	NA	TGTGCCAGCAGAAGGAGTAACGGTGGTGAAAAACTGTTTTTT	CASRRSNGGEKLFF
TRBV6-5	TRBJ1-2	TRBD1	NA	TGTGCCAGCAGTTACTTGACAGGGGGTAACTATGGCTACACCTTC	CASSYLTGGNYGYTF
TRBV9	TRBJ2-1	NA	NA	TGTGCCAGCAGCGTAGTGGGGCAGGGAGAAATCAATGAGCAGTTCTTC	CASSVVGQGEINEQFF
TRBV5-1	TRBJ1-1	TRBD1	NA	TGCGCCAGCAGCTTGAGCGGACAGGGGGCTAGCACTGAAGCTTTCTTT	CASSLSGQGASTEAFF
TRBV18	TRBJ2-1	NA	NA	TGTGCCAGCTCACCGTCGGGCTCCGACAATGAGCAGTTCTTC	CASSPSGSDNEQFF
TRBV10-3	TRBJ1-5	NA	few	TGTGCCATCAGTGAGTCGGGTGGTCAGCCCCAGCATTTT	CAISESGGQPQHF
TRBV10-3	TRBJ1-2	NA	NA	TGTGCCATCAGTGATCCGGGGGCAGCTAACTATGGCTACACCTTC	CAISDPGAANYGYTF
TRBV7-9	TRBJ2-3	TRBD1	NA	TGTGCCAGCAGCCCGGGACAGGGGACGGGAAATACGCAGTATTTT	CASSPGQGTGNTQYF
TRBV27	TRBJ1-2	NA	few	TGTGCCAGCAGTTTACAGGGGTCTTATGGCTACACCTTC	CASSLQGSYGYTF
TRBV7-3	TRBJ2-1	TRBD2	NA	TGTGCCAGCAGCTTAACTCCGCTAGCGGGAGATCGTGAGCAGTTCTTC	CASSLTPLAGDREQFF
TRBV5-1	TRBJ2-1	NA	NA	TGCGCCAGCAGCTTGGCTCGGCGGCCTAACGCGCGGGGAAGCAGCTCCTACAATGAGCAGTTCTTC	CASSLARRPNARGSSSYNEQFF
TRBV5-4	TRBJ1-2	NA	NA	TGTGCCAGCAGCTTGGAGGACAGCTATGGCTACACCTTC	CASSLEDSYGYTF
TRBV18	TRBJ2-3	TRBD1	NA	TGTGCCAGCTCACCGCAGGGGGCAGAAGATACGCAGTATTTT	CASSPQGAEDTQYF
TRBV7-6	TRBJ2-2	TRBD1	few	TGTGCCAGCAGCTTAGACTCGGGGACAGGGGGTACCGGGGAGCTGTTTTTT	CASSLDSGTGGTGELFF
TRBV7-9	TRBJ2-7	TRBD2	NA	TGTGCCAGCAGCCCCAGCGGGAGCGCCCCCTCCTACGAGCAGTACTTC	CASSPSGSAPSYEQYF
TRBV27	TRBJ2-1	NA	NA	TGTGCCAGCAGTTTAGAAAACGTGAGTCCTGAGCAGTTCTTC	CASSLENVSPEQFF
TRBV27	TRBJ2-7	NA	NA	TGTGCCAGCAGTTTATTTGCGGGGAGCGAGCAGTACTTC	CASSLFAGSEQYF
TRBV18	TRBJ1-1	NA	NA	TGTGCCAGCTCCCCTTCCATCGACACTGAAGCTTTCTTT	CASSPSIDTEAFF
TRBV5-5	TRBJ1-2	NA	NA	TGTGCCAGCAGCTTTTTTAGATTAGCTAACTATGGCTACACCTTC	CASSFFRLANYGYTF
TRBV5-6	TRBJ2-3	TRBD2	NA	TGTGCCAGCAGCTTGCTATTAGCGGGAGTTAGCACAGATACGCAGTATTTT	CASSLLLAGVSTDTQYF
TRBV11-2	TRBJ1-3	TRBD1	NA	TGTGCCAGCACTACAGGGGTTGGAAACACCATATATTTT	CASTTGVGNTIYF
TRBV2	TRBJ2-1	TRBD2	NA	TGTGCCAGCAAGCGGACTAGCGGGATGGGGGATGAGCAGTTCTTC	CASKRTSGMGDEQFF
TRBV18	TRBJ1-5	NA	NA	TGTGCCAGCTCAATGGACAGCCGAAATCAGCCCCAGCATTTT	CASSMDSRNQPQHF
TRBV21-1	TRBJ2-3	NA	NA	TGTGCCAGCAGCACGTTCCAGCCCCTAGATACGCAGTATTTT	CASSTFQPLDTQYF
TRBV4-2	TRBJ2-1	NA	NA	TGTGCCAGCAGCCAAGAATGGCGAGGGAACAATGAGCAGTTCTTC	CASSQEWRGNNEQFF
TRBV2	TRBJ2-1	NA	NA	TGTGCCAGCAGTATGGGGGGCTCCTACAATGAGCAGTTCTTC	CASSMGGSYNEQFF
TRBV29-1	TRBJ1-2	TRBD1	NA	TGCAGCGTTGGGGGACAGATCTATGGCTACACCTTC	CSVGGQIYGYTF
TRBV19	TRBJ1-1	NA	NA	TGTGCCAGTAGTATTAACAGGAACACTGAAGCTTTCTTT	CASSINRNTEAFF
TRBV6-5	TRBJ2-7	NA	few	TGTGCCAGCAGCCAACTAGGCTACGAGCAGTACTTC	CASSQLGYEQYF
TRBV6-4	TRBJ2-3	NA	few	TGTGCCAGCAGTGATTCTGGGTCAGCAGATACGCAGTATTTT	CASSDSGSADTQYF
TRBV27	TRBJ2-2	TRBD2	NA	TGTGCCGGTAGGGAGCGGGAGAACACCGGGGAGCTGTTTTTT	CAGRERENTGELFF
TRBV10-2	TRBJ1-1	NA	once	TGCGCCAGCAGTGGTAGGGGTACTGAAGCTTTCTTT	CASSGRGTEAFF
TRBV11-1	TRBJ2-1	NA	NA	TGTGCCAGCAGCCGCGAGCTGCACAATGAGCAGTTCTTC	CASSRELHNEQFF
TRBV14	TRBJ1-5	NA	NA	TGTGCCAGCAGCCATCGAGGGGTGGGAGCATATAGCAATCAGCCCCAGCATTTT	CASSHRGVGAYSNQPQHF
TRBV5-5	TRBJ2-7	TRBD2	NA	TGTGCCAGCAGTTCCGGACTAGCGGGAAACTACGAGCAGTACTTC	CASSSGLAGNYEQYF
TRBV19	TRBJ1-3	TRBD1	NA	TGTGCCAGTGGTGACAGGGACTCTGGAAACACCATATATTTT	CASGDRDSGNTIYF
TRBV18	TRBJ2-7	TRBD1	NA	TGTGCCAGCTCACCACGACAGGGCGGCGTATACGAGCAGTACTTC	CASSPRQGGVYEQYF
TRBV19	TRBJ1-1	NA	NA	TGTGCCAGTAGTACAGGGGCAGCGACTGAAGCTTTCTTT	CASSTGAATEAFF